Listed below are T cell receptor beta chains from one sample, sequenced in a study of control samples from healthy donors and cancer patients. The table came from immunoSEQ multiplex PCR; TCRdb's copy has only in-frame clones and leaves some out. The sample comprises roughly 170,000 clones, approximately 94% of which are singletons, and 1.2% to 1.5% rests with the top ten. Sequenced input: blood. The receptors were gathered from a woman younger than 35 in good health. The CDR3 runs from the conserved cysteine through the conserved F or W. Some rows mark clone size as missing; the rest say once, few, many or name a class of expanded clone.

cdr3_aa	j_call	clone_size	v_call
CASSLGLAGDPSYEQYF	TRBJ2-7	.	TRBV13
CASSQAPEETQYF	TRBJ2-5	.	TRBV5-1
CASSPQGFGDEQFF	TRBJ2-1	.	TRBV5-6
CASSWRELAGELFF	TRBJ2-2	.	TRBV4-1
CASSFIRPEEAFF	TRBJ1-1	.	TRBV5-1
CASRGWGTDTQYF	TRBJ2-3	.	TRBV27
CASSHQGGGTYNEQFF	TRBJ2-1	.	TRBV3-1/TRBV3-2
CASSVTDEQFF	TRBJ2-1	once	TRBV6-2/TRBV6-3
CASSKGPSGGSYEQYF	TRBJ2-7	.	TRBV19
CATRDTGTDTQYF	TRBJ2-3	.	TRBV10-3
CATGTWGNEKLFF	TRBJ1-4	.	TRBV7-9